Each of the 15 T cell receptor beta chains below was sequenced from the same sample in a study of spatial heterogeneity in lung cancer. Study results and caveats: Tracking of tumor mutation counts was seen in expanded intratumoral alpha and beta TCR counts.

Time point defined: sample taken at primary tumor resection. TCRdb independently ran MiXCR on the 5' RACE reads; one entry per CDR3 protein. This table holds some 25,000 distinct CDR3 sequences, around 6.9% found once. What these receptors recognize is not known. The specimen comprised lung tumor tissue, sampled at surgery. The receptors were gathered from a male donor with early-stage non-small cell lung cancer.

The rearrangement joins TRBV27 to TRBJ1-1; no reliable D call. The CDR3 contains 18 residues. Germline CDR1 reads MNHEY; CDR2 reads SMNVEV (reference sequence). V dropped 1 base and J dropped 4 bases, with 22 bases sitting between them. The DNA of the CDR3 is TGTGCCAGCAGTTTATTTTCGCCTGGTTCTTTTGAGGGCACTGAAGCTTTCTTT. Protein sequence: CASSLFSPGSFEGTEAFF.

This clonotype has ten or more counts. J is TRBJ2-3 and V is TRBV5-1; possible D gene TRBD1, 6 bases. The V gene's germline CDR1 is SGHRS and CDR2 YFSETQ. V was pared by 0 bases and J by 2 bases, with 16 bases between. This CDR3 region has 17 residues. CDR3 in amino acids: CASSLAWTVLLTDTQYF. The CDR3 DNA reads TGCGCCAGCAGCTTGGCGTGGACAGTCCTACTCACAGATACGCAGTATTTT.

This clonotype was observed a handful of times. This chain links TRBV7-2 with TRBJ2-6, with a tentative D call TRBD2 (7 bases). The CDR3 totals 16 residues. CDR1 SGHTA and CDR2 FQGNSA come from the germline V gene. The germline V and J ends were trimmed by 3 bases and 2 bases, with 11 bases remaining between them. The CDR3 here is CASSFWGGPGANVLTF. The CDR3 coding sequence is TGTGCCAGCAGCTTTTGGGGGGGCCCTGGGGCCAACGTCCTGACTTTC.

The chain couples TRBV20-1 to TRBJ2-1; the match to TRBD2 covers 10 bases. This CDR3 comprises 15 residues. The germline CDR1 and CDR2 sequences are DFQATT and SNEGSKA (reference sequence). With V trimmed by 6 bases and J by 5 bases, 10 bases remained unmatched. For the CDR3, the DNA is TGCAGTGCACAAACCCTAGCGGGGGCCAACAATGAGCAGTTCTTC. This codes for CSAQTLAGANNEQFF.

This clonotype has ten or more counts. This sequence joins TRBV20-1 and TRBJ2-1; the D is unclear. Germline V gene data show CDR1 as DFQATT and CDR2 as SNEGSKA (reference sequence). The CDR3 runs to 15 residues. Trimming took off 3 bases at V and 3 bases at J, with 15 bases between the two ends. CDR3 residues: CSARDSGHSYNEQFF. In nucleotides, the CDR3 is TGCAGTGCTAGGGATTCGGGTCATAGCTACAATGAGCAGTTCTTC.

This clonotype was seen only a few times. The rearrangement joins TRBV6-5 to TRBJ1-2, with D tentatively TRBD1 (5 bases). V lost 4 bases, J lost 5 bases, and 17 bases lay in between. Germline CDR1 is MNHEY and CDR2 is SVGAGI. The CDR3 runs 15 residues. The CDR3 spells CASSSRDRLGYGYTF. Here the CDR3 DNA reads TGTGCCAGCAGTTCGCGGGACCGCTTAGGGTATGGCTACACCTTC.

This clonotype came up a few times. The rearrangement uses TRBV24-1 and TRBJ2-3; possibly TRBD1 for D (5 bases). Germline V gene lookup returns CDR1 KGHDR and CDR2 SFDVKD. The CDR3 consists of 12 residues. Trimming cost V 7 bases and J 4 bases, with 8 bases left between them. CDR3 in amino acids: CATRGESDTQYF. The CDR3 coding sequence is TGTGCCACCAGAGGGGAATCAGATACGCAGTATTTT.

This clonotype has ten or more counts. This sequence joins TRBV29-1 and TRBJ2-3; D is undetermined. Germline V CDR1 and CDR2: SQVTM, ANQGSEA. This CDR3 spans 14 amino acids. V gave up 4 bases and J gave up 0 bases, with 11 bases separating them. The chain's CDR3 is CSVGMGTSTDTQYF. The CDR3 DNA sequence: TGCAGCGTTGGGATGGGAACGAGCACAGATACGCAGTATTTT.

Concerning this clonotype itself: A much more abundant neighbour one base away suggests this may be a read error. The conserved phenylalanine or tryptophan is not found at the CDR3 terminus, so this likely reflects a read error. This chain links TRBV19 with TRBJ2-2; 9 nucleotides match TRBD1. This CDR3 contains 16 residues. The germline V gene encodes CDR1 LNHDA and CDR2 SQIVND (reference sequence). Germline trimming cut 6 bases from V and 5 bases from J; bases unmatched to any gene: 10. The CDR3 DNA sequence: TGTGCCAGTAGACAACAGGGGGCCGAAGGAACCGGGGAGCTGTTTCTT. Its translation is CASRQQGAEGTGELFL.

Many counts were recorded for this clonotype. The gene calls are TRBV7-9 and TRBJ1-5; no clear D gene. The CDR3 covers 14 residues. Germline assignment: CDR1 SEHNR and CDR2 FQNEAQ (reference sequence). With 5 bases removed from V and 2 bases from J, the gap between germline ends came to 10 bases. The CDR3 bases are TGTGCCAGCAGCCCTAGTGGGGGCAATCAGCCCCAGCATTTT. It specifies CASSPSGGNQPQHF.

The table lists this clonotype with many counts. The V gene is TRBV5-1, the J gene TRBJ1-5; tentative D call: TRBD1 (6 bases). The CDR3 has 16 amino acids. Germline lookup yields CDR1 SGHRS and CDR2 YFSETQ. Trimming took off 4 bases at V and 5 bases at J, with 19 bases between the two ends. The chain's CDR3 is CASSPREAGADQPQHF. The CDR3 DNA reads as TGCGCCAGCAGCCCCAGGGAAGCAGGGGCGGATCAGCCCCAGCATTTT. Complete variable domain (other parts from reference TRBV5-1 and TRBJ1-5): KAGVTQTPRYLIKTRGQQVTLSCSPISGHRSVSWYQQTPGQGLQFLFEYFSETQRNKGNFPGRFSGRQFSNSRSEMNVSTLELGDSALYLCASSPREAGADQPQHFGDGTRLSIL.

This sequence joins TRBV6-5 and TRBJ2-2; 9 bases align to TRBD1. J lost 2 bases, V lost 0 bases, and 4 bases had no gene match. The germline V gene encodes CDR1 MNHEY and CDR2 SVGAGI. The CDR3 loop spans 17 amino acids. This chain's CDR3 is CASSYSLDRGNTGELFF. CDR3 DNA: TGTGCCAGCAGTTACTCCCTGGACAGGGGTAACACCGGGGAGCTGTTTTTT.

This clonotype was counted many times. The chain recombines TRBV28 with TRBJ2-7, with TRBD1 identical over 7 bases. The V and J ends lost 4 bases and 1 base, in that order; junction bases with no gene match: 7. This CDR3 contains 15 residues. Germline lookup yields CDR1 MDHEN and CDR2 SYDVKM. The CDR3 region is CASSSRGQTSYEQYF. The CDR3 bases are TGTGCCAGCAGTTCCCGGGGACAGACTTCCTACGAGCAGTACTTC.

This clonotype came up many times. This chain connects TRBV27 to TRBJ2-2, with TRBD1 identical over 8 bases. CDR1 and CDR2 (germline): MNHEY, SMNVEV (reference sequence). V was clipped by 3 bases and J by 7 bases; unmatched bases: 4. CDR3 size: 14 residues. The CDR3 reads CASSFDRGGGELFF. As DNA, the CDR3 is TGTGCCAGCAGTTTCGACAGGGGCGGCGGGGAGCTGTTTTTT.

This clonotype was recorded many times. The J gene is TRBJ2-3, the V gene TRBV7-2; TRBD1 matches at 9 bases. The CDR3 loop spans 17 amino acids. Germline CDR1 and CDR2: SGHTA and FQGNSA. Losses at the gene ends were 4 bases for V and 3 bases for J; bases not matched to a gene: 11. The CDR3 loop is CASSSRGPGTGTDTQYF. DNA of the CDR3: TGTGCCAGCAGCTCCCGGGGACCCGGGACAGGGACAGATACGCAGTATTTT.